This TCR beta chain derives from a study of blood T cell repertoires in COVID-19. Study overall: Samples taken during acute and convalescent COVID-19 were collected in the United States, Italy and Spain.

Clones were sequenced by immunoSEQ multiplex PCR, and TCRdb holds only the in-frame ones, with some missing. This sample has approximately 220,000 clones, with around 90% found just once. CDR1 is MNHEY, CDR2 SMNVEV, per germline (reference sequence). V lost 2 bases to trimming and J lost 4 bases, with 9 bases between them. The CDR3 spans 13 residues. The sequenced material came from PBMCs or T cells enriched from blood (not recorded which). The rearrangement joins TRBV27 to TRBJ2-7, with D unresolved. The receptor comes from a woman younger than 45 with acute COVID-19. The CDR3 nucleotides are TGTGCCAGCAGTTTAACGGAGAATTACGAGCAGTACTTC. As protein: CASSLTENYEQYF.